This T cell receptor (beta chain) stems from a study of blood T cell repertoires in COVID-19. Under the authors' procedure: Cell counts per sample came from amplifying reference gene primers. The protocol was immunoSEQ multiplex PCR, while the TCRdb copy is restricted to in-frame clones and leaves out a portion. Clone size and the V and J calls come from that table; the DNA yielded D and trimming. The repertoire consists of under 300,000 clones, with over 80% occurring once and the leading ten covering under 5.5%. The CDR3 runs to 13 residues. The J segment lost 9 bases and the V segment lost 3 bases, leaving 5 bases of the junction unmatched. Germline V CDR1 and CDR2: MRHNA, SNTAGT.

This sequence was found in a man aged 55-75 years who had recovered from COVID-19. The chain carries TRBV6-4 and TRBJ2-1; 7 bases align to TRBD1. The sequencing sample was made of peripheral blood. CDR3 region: CASSEARGSEQFF. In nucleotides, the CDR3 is TGTGCCAGCAGTGAGGCCAGGGGGAGTGAGCAGTTCTTC.